The text below deals with one TCR beta chain. Molecular barcoding with unique molecular identifiers was used for the TCRbeta library. TCRdb called the PCR reads again in MiXCR, with one record for every CDR3 protein. The profile shows a few hundred thousand distinct CDR3 sequences, under 13% of them singletons. The CDR3 has 16 residues. CDR1 is MDHEN, CDR2 SYDVKM, per germline. With 7 bases removed from V and 0 bases from J, the gap between germline ends came to 18 bases. The data stem from a study of T-cell reconstitution after alpha-beta-depleted transplantation in children. Sequenced here: PBMCs from the stem cell graft donor, sampled from the stem cell graft. The sequence was obtained from a human donor who donated a stem cell graft to a child with acute lymphoblastic leukemia. The chain is built from TRBV28 and TRBJ1-2; D is ambiguous. CDR3 in DNA: TGTGCCAGCACCAATGGGGAGCCTTCTTCTAACTATGGCTACACCTTC. It is translated as CASTNGEPSSNYGYTF.